A single sample gave rise to the 6 T cell receptor beta chains below, sequenced in a study of cytomegalovirus exposure and HLA in healthy donors. Clones were read by immunoSEQ multiplex PCR, and TCRdb kept only the in-frame ones, dropping some. Of 90,000 to 140,000 clones detected, 86% appear once; the ten largest clones hold 3% to 4%. Sequencing used PBMCs. Source of these receptors: a woman under 30 in good health and CMV-seropositive.

V gene TRBV14 combines with J gene TRBJ2-1, with 9 bases aligning to TRBD1. CDR1 is SGHDN, CDR2 FVKESK, per germline. This CDR3 region has 14 residues. The ends lost 8 bases at V and 7 bases at J; junction bases unmatched: 9. The CDR3 nucleotides read TGTGCCAGCCGAAAGAGAGGACAGGGGAATGAGCAGTTCTTC. Amino acid sequence: CASRKRGQGNEQFF.

The chain couples TRBV27 to TRBJ2-1; D is unclear. Per the germline V gene, CDR1 is MNHEY and CDR2 is SMNVEV (reference sequence). Deletions cut 3 bases from V and 8 bases from J, with 5 bases between. This CDR3 comprises 11 residues. DNA for the CDR3: TGTGCCAGCAGTTTTTTCGATGAGCAGTTCTTC. Residues: CASSFFDEQFF.

This chain connects TRBV5-6 to TRBJ1-2; 7 nucleotides line up with TRBD1. Germline assignment: CDR1 SGHDT and CDR2 YYEEEE. The CDR3 runs 15 residues. J lost 7 bases, V lost 4 bases, and 13 bases had no gene match. CDR3 nucleotides: TGTGCCAGCAGCGCCTGGGACAGAGGGATTCCTGGCTACACCTTC. Amino acid sequence: CASSAWDRGIPGYTF.

The chain employs TRBV5-6 and TRBJ2-7, with 10 bases aligning to TRBD2. CDR1 SGHDT and CDR2 YYEEEE come from the germline V gene. The length of the CDR3 is 15 residues. Unmatched junction bases numbered 11, after V lost 8 bases and J lost 3 bases. The CDR3 coding sequence is TGTGCCAGTATAAAACGGCTAGCGGGGGTCTACGAGCAGTACTTC. Amino acid sequence: CASIKRLAGVYEQYF.

This clone was detected once. The chain couples TRBV28 to TRBJ1-4, with 8 bases fitting TRBD1. V gave up 6 bases and J gave up 3 bases; unmatched junction bases: 9. Germline lookup yields CDR1 MDHEN and CDR2 SYDVKM. The CDR3 has 16 amino acids. CDR3 amino acids: CASSLDRGRPNEKLFF. In DNA form, the CDR3 reads TGTGCCAGCAGCCTTGACAGGGGCCGTCCTAATGAAAAACTGTTTTTT.

In this sample, this clone turned up once. The chain has TRBV5-4 and TRBJ2-3; the match to TRBD2 covers 10 bases. CDR3 size: 11 residues. In germline, CDR1 is SGHNT, CDR2 YYREEE (reference sequence). Trimming at V came to 2 bases and at J to 13 bases, leaving 1 base not matched to a gene. CDR3 DNA: TGTGCCAGCAGCTTAGGGACTAGCGAGTATTTT. It codes for CASSLGTSEYF.